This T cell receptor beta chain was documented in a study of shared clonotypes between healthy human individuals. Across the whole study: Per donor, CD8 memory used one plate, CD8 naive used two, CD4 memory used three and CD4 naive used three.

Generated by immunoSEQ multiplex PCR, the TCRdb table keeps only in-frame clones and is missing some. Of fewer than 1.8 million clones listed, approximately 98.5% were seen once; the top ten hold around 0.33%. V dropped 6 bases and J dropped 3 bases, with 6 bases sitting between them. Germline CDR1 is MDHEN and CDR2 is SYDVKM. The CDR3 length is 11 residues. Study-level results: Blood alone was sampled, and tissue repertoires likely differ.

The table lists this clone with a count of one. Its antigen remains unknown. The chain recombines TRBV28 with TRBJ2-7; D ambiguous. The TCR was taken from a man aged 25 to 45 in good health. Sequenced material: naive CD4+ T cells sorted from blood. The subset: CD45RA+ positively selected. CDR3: CASSAIYEQYF. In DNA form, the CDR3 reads TGTGCCAGCAGCGCCATCTACGAGCAGTACTTC.